This note documents a single T cell receptor beta chain sequence. The antigen remains undetermined. This sample is drawn from a study of T cell responses to AZD1222 COVID-19 vaccine. Study-level findings and limits: Repertoire collection took place solely once the T cell response had peaked. Among the donors, most were white British and more were female, and clonal diversity was possibly underestimated.

The CDR3 has 13 residues. V shed 4 bases and J 3 bases; nucleotides not matched to a gene: 4. The germline gives CDR1 SGHNT, CDR2 YYREEE (reference sequence). TCRdb's table, derived via immunoSEQ multiplex PCR, lists solely in-frame clones and lacks some. Of over 150,000 clones in the sample, almost 90% were seen once. The sequence derives from an adult in good health. The chain has TRBV5-4 and TRBJ2-7, with 7 bases matching TRBD1. The starting material was peripheral blood, obtained on day 0 of AZD1222 vaccination. The CDR3 DNA is TGTGCCAGCAGCACGGGACAGAACTACGAGCAGTACTTC. Protein: CASSTGQNYEQYF.